This T cell receptor (beta chain) was recovered during a study of blood T cell repertoires in COVID-19. Study-wide context: There were acute and convalescent COVID-19 samples, and they came from the United States, Italy and Spain.

The age range of participants was about 18 to 100 years, with residence in more than 20 US areas. The study assigned cohorts using participant-reported clinical history. As handled by the study authors: Reference gene primer amplification in the assay estimated nucleated cell counts. Assay: immunoSEQ multiplex PCR; the TCRdb copy retains only in-frame clones and omits some. Clonal size and the V and J genes are those of that table, whereas D and trimming came from the DNA. The data contain some 330,000 clones, about nine tenths of them singletons. The CDR3 totals 15 residues. The V end lost 4 bases, the J end lost 7 bases, and 19 bases lay between the germline ends. Germline V lookup: CDR1 MNHEY, CDR2 SVGAGI.

The J gene is TRBJ1-2, the V gene TRBV6-5; D is perhaps TRBD1 (5 bases). The sequenced sample consisted of PBMCs or T cells enriched from blood (not recorded which). This clonotype was sampled from a man aged 25-40 years who had recovered from COVID-19. CDR3 sequence reads: CASSSGTAEPIGYTF. The DNA for the CDR3 is TGTGCCAGCAGTTCCGGGACTGCCGAGCCCATTGGCTACACCTTC.